Each of the 10 T cell receptor beta chains below was sequenced from the same sample in a study of T cells in localized non-small cell lung cancer. Clones were sequenced by immunoSEQ multiplex PCR, and TCRdb holds only the in-frame ones, with some missing. This sample has roughly 34,000 clones, with 85% to 90% found just once. The sample in question was peripheral blood, obtained before any cancer treatment. The receptors were gathered from an older male donor with stage III lung adenocarcinoma.

The table lists this clone with a count of one. This chain joins TRBV2 and TRBJ2-1, with TRBD2 identical over 13 bases. J was trimmed by 3 bases and V by 6 bases; bases with no gene match: 5. Looked up from germline, CDR1 is SNHLY and CDR2 is FYNNEI. The CDR3 spans 16 residues. The CDR3 loop is CASRTRTSGSYNEQFF. CDR3 DNA: TGTGCCAGCAGGACGAGGACTAGCGGGAGCTACAATGAGCAGTTCTTC.

The CDR3 loop is CASRLDRKNYGYTF. DNA for the CDR3: TGTGCCAGCAGGCTGGACAGAAAGAACTATGGCTACACCTTC. The rearrangement joins TRBV2 to TRBJ1-2; TRBD1 might be the D (6 bases). V was shortened by 6 bases and J by 2 bases, with 13 bases between the two germline ends. Germline V gene lookup returns CDR1 SNHLY and CDR2 FYNNEI. CDR3 length: 14 amino acids.

A word on this clone: One junction end does not reproduce the germline sequence, and a read error may be involved. The sample carries other DNA sequences with the same CDR3. The J gene is TRBJ2-7, the V gene TRBV6-5; tentative D call: TRBD2 (5 bases). CDR3 length: 13 residues. In germline, CDR1 is MNHEY, CDR2 SVGAGI. In DNA form, the CDR3 reads TGTGCTAGCAAGAAAACAAAGAGGGAAGAGCAGTACTTC. This encodes CASKKTKREEQYF.

The V and J genes are TRBV11-2 and TRBJ2-7, with D perhaps matching TRBD1 (6 bases). The CDR3 length is 16 residues. Trimming cost V 0 bases and J 7 bases, with 19 bases left between them. Germline assignment: CDR1 SGHAT and CDR2 FQNNGV. CDR3 loop: CASSLDLPGVGGEQYF. CDR3 nucleotide sequence: TGTGCCAGCAGCTTAGATCTTCCAGGGGTAGGAGGTGAGCAGTACTTC.

This clone was recorded a few times. CDR3 protein: CASSFQSGQETQYF. CDR3 in DNA: TGTGCCAGCAGCTTCCAAAGCGGCCAAGAGACCCAGTACTTC. The rearrangement joins TRBV11-2 to TRBJ2-5, with D maybe TRBD2 (5 bases). The V end was cut by 3 bases, the J end by 1 base, with 9 bases between. The CDR3 is 14 amino acids. From germline, CDR1 is SGHAT and CDR2 FQNNGV.

The rearrangement uses TRBV5-6 and TRBJ1-4, with unresolved D. The CDR3 is 13 amino acids. Trimming cost V 0 bases and J 7 bases, with 7 bases left between them. Germline V lookup: CDR1 SGHDT, CDR2 YYEEEE. The CDR3 DNA is TGTGCCAGCAGCTTGGCTGTGGTTGAAAAACTGTTTTTT. Its translation: CASSLAVVEKLFF.

V usage is TRBV12-5 and J usage is TRBJ2-1, with TRBD2 matching over 10 bases. Germline V gene sequence: CDR1 LGHNT, CDR2 FRNRAP. After removal of 10 bases from V and 8 bases from J, the junction contained 11 bases not matched to a gene. The CDR3 is 14 residues long. CDR3 bases: TGTGCTACCCGGACCGGACTAGCGGCTGATGAGCAGTTCTTC. It yields the protein CATRTGLAADEQFF.

A few counts support this clone. V is TRBV19 and J is TRBJ1-1, with TRBD1 matching 7 bases. The CDR3 sequence is 14 residues long. The junction had 7 bases not matched to a gene; V was cut back by 5 bases and J by 4 bases. Germline V gene sequence: CDR1 LNHDA, CDR2 SQIVND (reference sequence). The CDR3, as DNA: TGTGCCAGTAGTTACACAGGGGAGCGCACTGAAGCTTTCTTT. Translating gives CASSYTGERTEAFF.

As regards this clone: A read error may produce the germline difference seen at one junction end. The chain combines TRBV7-7 with TRBJ2-2; possibly TRBD1 for D (5 bases). Germline-derived CDR1 and CDR2 are SSHAT and FNYEAQ (reference sequence). This CDR3 region has 13 residues. The CDR3 region is CASSLETVGELFF. The CDR3 region has the DNA TGTGCTAGCAGCTTAGAGACAGTCGGGGAGCTGTTTTTT.

Comment on this clone: A read error may produce the germline difference seen at one junction end. V usage is TRBV7-7 and J usage is TRBJ2-5; 10 nucleotides align to TRBD2. Per the germline V gene, CDR1 is SSHAT and CDR2 is FNYEAQ (reference sequence). CDR3 length equals 15 residues. The DNA for the CDR3 is TGTGCTAGCAGCCAGGGACTAGCGCGAGGAGAGACCCAGTACTTC. It translates to CASSQGLARGETQYF.